Reported below is one TCR beta chain. Antigen unknown. Germline lookup yields CDR1 SNHLY and CDR2 FYNNEI. Trimming removed 8 bases from V and 7 bases from J, with 12 bases in between. CDR3 length: 12 amino acids. TCRdb called the reads again in MiXCR, with one record for every CDR3 protein. The table lists roughly 860,000 distinct CDR3 sequences, less than 35% of them singletons. This specimen belongs to a study of T cell repertoires in cytomegalovirus infection. V is TRBV2 and J is TRBJ2-1; D is perhaps TRBD1 (6 bases). This specimen was cultured CD8+ T cells from PBMCs, taken from culture after CMV antigen stimulation. This TCR was sampled from a human donor in good health (CMV status not recorded). Some clones in this sample may be carry-over from other donors' samples. This CDR3 reads CASEGVDNEQFF. CDR3 nucleotide sequence: TGTGCCAGCGAGGGGGTAGATAATGAGCAGTTCTTC. Using reference TRBV2 and TRBJ2-1 for the parts outside the CDR3, the full variable domain is EPEVTQTPSHQVTQMGQEVILRCVPISNHLYFYWYRQILGQKVEFLVSFYNNEISEKSEIFDDQFSVERPDGSNFTLKIRSTKLEDSAMYFCASEGVDNEQFFGPGTRLTVL.